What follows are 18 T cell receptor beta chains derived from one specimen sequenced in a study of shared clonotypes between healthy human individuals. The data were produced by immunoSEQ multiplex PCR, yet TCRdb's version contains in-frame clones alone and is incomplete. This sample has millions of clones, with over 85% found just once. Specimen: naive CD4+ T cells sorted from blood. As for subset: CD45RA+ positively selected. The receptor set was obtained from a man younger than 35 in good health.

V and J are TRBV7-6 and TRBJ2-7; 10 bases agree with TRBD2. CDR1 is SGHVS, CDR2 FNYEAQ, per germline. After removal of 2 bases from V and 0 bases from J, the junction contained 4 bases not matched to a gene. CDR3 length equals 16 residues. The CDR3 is CASSLTSGATSYEQYF. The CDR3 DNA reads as TGTGCCAGCAGCTTAACTAGCGGGGCTACCTCCTACGAGCAGTACTTC.

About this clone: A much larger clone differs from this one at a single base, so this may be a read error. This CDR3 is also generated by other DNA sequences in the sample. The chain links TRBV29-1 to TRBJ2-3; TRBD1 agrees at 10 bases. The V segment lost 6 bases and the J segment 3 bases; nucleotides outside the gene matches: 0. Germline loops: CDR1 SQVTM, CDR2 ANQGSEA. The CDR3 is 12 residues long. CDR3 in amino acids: CSVGQGTDTQYF. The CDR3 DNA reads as TGCAGCGTGGGACAGGGGACAGATACGCAGTATTTT.

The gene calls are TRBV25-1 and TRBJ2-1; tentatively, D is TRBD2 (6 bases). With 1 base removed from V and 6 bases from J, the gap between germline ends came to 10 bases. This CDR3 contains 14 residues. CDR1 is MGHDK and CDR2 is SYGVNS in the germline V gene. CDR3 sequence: CASSESGGPNEQFF. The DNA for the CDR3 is TGTGCCAGCAGTGAATCCGGAGGGCCCAATGAGCAGTTCTTC.

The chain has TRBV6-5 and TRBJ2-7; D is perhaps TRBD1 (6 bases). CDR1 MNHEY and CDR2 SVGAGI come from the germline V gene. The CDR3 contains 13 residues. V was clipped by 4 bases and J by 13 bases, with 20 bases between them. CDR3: CASSSGERTAGYF. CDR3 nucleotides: TGTGCCAGCAGTTCAGGAGAGCGGACAGCCGGCTACTTC.

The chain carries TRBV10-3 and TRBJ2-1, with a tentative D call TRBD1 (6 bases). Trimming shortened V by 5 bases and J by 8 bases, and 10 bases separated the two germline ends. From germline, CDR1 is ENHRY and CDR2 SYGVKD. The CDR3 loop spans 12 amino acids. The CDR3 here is CAISKQGDEQFF. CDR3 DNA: TGTGCCATCAGTAAACAGGGAGATGAGCAGTTCTTC.

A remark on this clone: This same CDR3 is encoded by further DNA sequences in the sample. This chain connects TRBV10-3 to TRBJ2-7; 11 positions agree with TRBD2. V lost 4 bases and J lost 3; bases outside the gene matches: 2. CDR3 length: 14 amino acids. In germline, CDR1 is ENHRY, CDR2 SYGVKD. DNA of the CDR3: TGTGCCATCAGTGGCGGGACTAGCGGCTACGAGCAGTACTTC. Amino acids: CAISGGTSGYEQYF.

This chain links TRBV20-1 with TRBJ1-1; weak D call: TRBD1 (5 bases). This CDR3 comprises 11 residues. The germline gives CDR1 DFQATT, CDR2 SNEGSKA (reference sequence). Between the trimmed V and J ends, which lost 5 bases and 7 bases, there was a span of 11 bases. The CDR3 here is CSALQEIEAFF. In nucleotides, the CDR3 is TGCAGTGCTTTACAGGAAATTGAAGCTTTCTTT.

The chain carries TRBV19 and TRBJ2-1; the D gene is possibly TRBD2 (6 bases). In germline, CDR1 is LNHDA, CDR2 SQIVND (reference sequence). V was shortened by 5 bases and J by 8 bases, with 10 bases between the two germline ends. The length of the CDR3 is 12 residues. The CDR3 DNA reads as TGTGCCAGTAGTTTGGGAGGCTATGAGCAGTTCTTC. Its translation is CASSLGGYEQFF.

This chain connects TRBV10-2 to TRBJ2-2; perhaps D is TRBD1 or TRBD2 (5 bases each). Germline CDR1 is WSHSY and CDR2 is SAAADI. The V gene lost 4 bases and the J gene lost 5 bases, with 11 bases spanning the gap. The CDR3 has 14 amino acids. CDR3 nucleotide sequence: TGCGCCAGCAGTGCGGGGCCGGGGACCGGGGAGCTGTTTTTT. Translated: CASSAGPGTGELFF.

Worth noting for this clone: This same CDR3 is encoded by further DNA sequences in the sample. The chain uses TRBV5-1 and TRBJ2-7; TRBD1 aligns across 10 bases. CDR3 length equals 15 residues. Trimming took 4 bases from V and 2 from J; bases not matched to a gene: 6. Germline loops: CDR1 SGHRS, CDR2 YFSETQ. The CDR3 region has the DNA TGCGCCAGCAGCCCCCGGACAGGGGGAGCCTACGAGCAGTACTTC. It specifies CASSPRTGGAYEQYF.

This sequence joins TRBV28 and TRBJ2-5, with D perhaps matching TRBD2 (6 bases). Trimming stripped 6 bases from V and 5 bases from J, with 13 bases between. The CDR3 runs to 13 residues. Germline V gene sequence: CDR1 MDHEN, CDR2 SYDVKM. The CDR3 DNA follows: TGTGCCAGCAGATTCCCGGGACTTGAGACCCAGTACTTC. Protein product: CASRFPGLETQYF.

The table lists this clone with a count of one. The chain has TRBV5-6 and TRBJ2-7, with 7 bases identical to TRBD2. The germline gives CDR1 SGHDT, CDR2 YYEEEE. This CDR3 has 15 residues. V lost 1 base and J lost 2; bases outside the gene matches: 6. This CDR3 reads CASSLSPSGTYEQYF. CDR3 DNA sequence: TGTGCCAGCAGCTTGTCCCCTAGCGGAACCTACGAGCAGTACTTC.

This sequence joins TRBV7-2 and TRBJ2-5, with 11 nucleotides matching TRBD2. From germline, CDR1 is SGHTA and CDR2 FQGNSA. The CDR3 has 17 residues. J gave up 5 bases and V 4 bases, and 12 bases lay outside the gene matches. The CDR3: CASSSPLLAGVWETQYF. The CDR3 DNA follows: TGTGCCAGCAGCTCCCCCCTACTAGCGGGAGTCTGGGAGACCCAGTACTTC.

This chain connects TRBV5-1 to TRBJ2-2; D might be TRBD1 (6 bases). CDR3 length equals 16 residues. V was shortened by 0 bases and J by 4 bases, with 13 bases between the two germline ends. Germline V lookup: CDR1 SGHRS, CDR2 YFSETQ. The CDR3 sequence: CASSLGSGQLTGELFF. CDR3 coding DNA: TGCGCCAGCAGCTTGGGGTCAGGACAGCTCACCGGGGAGCTGTTTTTT.

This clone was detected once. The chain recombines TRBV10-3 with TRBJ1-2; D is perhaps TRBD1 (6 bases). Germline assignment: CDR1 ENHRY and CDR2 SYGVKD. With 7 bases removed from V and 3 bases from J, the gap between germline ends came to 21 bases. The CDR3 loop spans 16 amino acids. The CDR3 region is CAITPDRVHRDYGYTF. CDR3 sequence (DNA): TGTGCCATCACCCCGGACAGAGTACACCGGGACTATGGCTACACCTTC.

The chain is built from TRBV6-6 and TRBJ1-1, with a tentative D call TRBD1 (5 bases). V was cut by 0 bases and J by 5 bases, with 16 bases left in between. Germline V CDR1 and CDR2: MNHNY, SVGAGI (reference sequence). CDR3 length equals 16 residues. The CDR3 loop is CASSYSMGDSGTEAFF. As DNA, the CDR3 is TGTGCCAGCAGTTACTCAATGGGGGACTCGGGGACTGAAGCTTTCTTT.

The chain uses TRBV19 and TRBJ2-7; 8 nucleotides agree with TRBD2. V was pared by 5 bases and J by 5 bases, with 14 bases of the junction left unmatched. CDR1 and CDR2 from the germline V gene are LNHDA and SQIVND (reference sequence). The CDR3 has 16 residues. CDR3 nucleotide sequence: TGTGCCAGTAGTCGCCTAGCGGGTCTACGCCTCGACGAGCAGTACTTC. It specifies CASSRLAGLRLDEQYF.

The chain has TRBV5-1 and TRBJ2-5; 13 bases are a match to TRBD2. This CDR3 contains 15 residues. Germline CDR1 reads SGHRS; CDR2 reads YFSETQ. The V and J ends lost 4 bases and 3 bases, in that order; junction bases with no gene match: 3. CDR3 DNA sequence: TGCGCCAGCAGCCACGGGACTAGCGGGAAAGAGACCCAGTACTTC. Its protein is CASSHGTSGKETQYF.